What follows are 25 T cell receptor beta chains derived from one specimen sequenced in a study of blood T cell repertoires in COVID-19. The repertoire was sequenced with immunoSEQ multiplex PCR; TCRdb's copy has only in-frame clones and lacks some. The table records some 310,000 clones, around 92% of them present only once. The sequencing sample was made of PBMCs or T cells enriched from blood (not recorded which). Receptors originate from a woman aged 25-40 years who had recovered from COVID-19.

The CDR3 loop is CASSQSGGTNQPQHF. The CDR3 nucleotides read TGCGCCAGCAGCCAATCGGGGGGGACCAATCAGCCCCAGCATTTT. The chain links TRBV5-1 to TRBJ1-5; possibly TRBD1 for D (5 bases). CDR1 and CDR2 (germline): SGHRS, YFSETQ. V lost 4 bases and J lost 3, with 14 bases in between. The CDR3 runs to 15 residues. The full variable domain, with the rest looked up from reference TRBV5-1 and TRBJ1-5, is KAGVTQTPRYLIKTRGQQVTLSCSPISGHRSVSWYQQTPGQGLQFLFEYFSETQRNKGNFPGRFSGRQFSNSRSEMNVSTLELGDSALYLCASSQSGGTNQPQHFGDGTRLSIL.

V gene TRBV4-2 combines with J gene TRBJ1-1; D is undetermined. This CDR3 comprises 15 residues. The V end lost 3 bases, the J end lost 1 base, and 12 bases lay between the germline ends. CDR1 LGHNA and CDR2 YNFKEQ come from the germline V gene. The chain's CDR3 is CASSQIALTNTEAFF. The CDR3 nucleotides read TGTGCCAGCAGCCAGATAGCACTAACGAACACTGAAGCTTTCTTT.

This chain uses TRBV4-1 with TRBJ1-6; no clear D. Germline V lookup: CDR1 MGHRA, CDR2 YSYEKL. The CDR3 consists of 15 residues. V lost 0 bases to trimming and J lost 5 bases, with 8 bases between them. The DNA for the CDR3 is TGCGCCAGCAGCCAAGATCCGGGGAATAATTCACCCCTCCACTTT. Amino acids: CASSQDPGNNSPLHF.

The chain is built from TRBV18 and TRBJ2-1; D may be TRBD1 (6 bases). Germline lookup yields CDR1 KGHSH and CDR2 LQKENI. There are 14 residues in the CDR3. V dropped 0 bases and J dropped 5 bases, with 8 bases sitting between them. The CDR3 spells CASSPPNRDNEQFF. CDR3 nucleotide sequence: TGTGCCAGCTCACCACCGAACAGGGACAATGAGCAGTTCTTC.

This clone was recorded once. The rearrangement uses TRBV4-1 and TRBJ2-1; D remains unclear. Germline V gene data show CDR1 as MGHRA and CDR2 as YSYEKL. The CDR3 is 15 residues long. The V end was cut by 2 bases, the J end by 5 bases, with 13 bases between. This chain's CDR3 is CASSQPVVNHNEQFF. The CDR3 DNA reads TGCGCCAGCAGCCAACCAGTGGTAAATCACAATGAGCAGTTCTTC.

The V and J genes are TRBV30 and TRBJ1-4, with D uncertain. The CDR3 spans 13 residues. The germline V gene has CDR1 GTSNPN and CDR2 SVGIG (reference sequence). Trimming took off 0 bases at V and 4 bases at J, with 6 bases between the two ends. CDR3 sequence (DNA): TGTGCCTGGAGTGTATTACATAATGAAAAACTGTTTTTT. Amino acid sequence: CAWSVLHNEKLFF.

CDR3 loop: CASNLAGGRQETQYF. The CDR3 DNA sequence: TGTGCCAGCAACCTAGCGGGAGGGAGGCAAGAGACCCAGTACTTC. The chain employs TRBV11-2 and TRBJ2-5; 12 positions agree with TRBD2. Germline values: CDR1 SGHAT, CDR2 FQNNGV. The V and J ends lost 7 bases and 2 bases, in that order; junction bases with no gene match: 5. The CDR3 loop spans 15 amino acids.

This chain joins TRBV7-2 and TRBJ2-1, with D tentatively TRBD1 (5 bases). Germline-derived CDR1 and CDR2 are SGHTA and FQGNSA. Trimming removed 5 bases at V and 2 bases at J, with 13 bases between. This CDR3 has 15 amino acids. CDR3 nucleotide sequence: TGTGCCAGCAGCCTAAGTAGGGGCACCTACAATGAGCAGTTCTTC. It is translated as CASSLSRGTYNEQFF.

Concerning this clone: Other DNA sequences in the same sample also yield this CDR3. The chain recombines TRBV9 with TRBJ2-3, with 13 bases aligning to TRBD2. After removal of 0 bases from V and 4 bases from J, the junction contained 2 bases not matched to a gene. The length of the CDR3 is 16 residues. CDR1 and CDR2 (germline): SGDLS, YYNGEE. The CDR3 DNA reads as TGTGCCAGCAGCGTAGGACTAGCGGGGGGCCCAGATACGCAGTATTTT. Translating it yields CASSVGLAGGPDTQYF.

V is TRBV6-2 or TRBV6-3 and J is TRBJ2-1; the match to TRBD2 covers 13 bases. Germline CDR1 MNHEY, CDR2 SVGEGT. CDR3 length equals 20 residues. J lost 0 bases, V lost 0 bases, and 8 bases had no gene match. CDR3 residues: CASSYSGLAGEISSYNEQFF. The CDR3, as DNA: TGTGCCAGCAGTTACTCCGGACTAGCGGGAGAGATAAGCTCCTACAATGAGCAGTTCTTC.

The chain uses TRBV28 and TRBJ2-1; 11 bases fit TRBD2. CDR1 is MDHEN and CDR2 is SYDVKM in the germline V gene. J was trimmed by 8 bases and V by 6 bases; bases with no gene match: 6. CDR3 length equals 14 residues. CDR3 in DNA: TGTGCCAGCAGCGGTAGCGGGAGGGCCTATGAGCAGTTCTTC. It is translated as CASSGSGRAYEQFF.

This rearrangement joins TRBV27 to TRBJ2-7; a possible D gene is TRBD2 (6 bases). Germline CDR1 MNHEY, CDR2 SMNVEV (reference sequence). This CDR3 has 14 residues. The V and J ends lost 3 bases and 7 bases respectively, with 16 bases between them. Written as DNA, the CDR3 is TGTGCCAGCAGTTTCCGATCCGGGGGTGATGAGCAGTACTTC. Amino acid sequence: CASSFRSGGDEQYF.

The chain uses TRBV19 and TRBJ2-2, with a tentative D call TRBD2 (5 bases). CDR3 length: 14 residues. Per the germline V gene, CDR1 is LNHDA and CDR2 is SQIVND (reference sequence). The V end was cut by 7 bases, the J end by 1 base, with 10 bases between. The CDR3 DNA reads as TGTGCCAGTATAGGGCGGGTGAACACCGGGGAGCTGTTTTTT. Translated, it gives CASIGRVNTGELFF.

The chain uses TRBV5-5 and TRBJ2-4; 8 bases agree with TRBD2. Germline V gives CDR1 SGHKS, CDR2 YYEKEE (reference sequence). The V and J ends lost 0 bases and 13 bases, in that order; junction bases with no gene match: 9. The CDR3 loop spans 14 amino acids. The CDR3 spells CASSLAVPPGGQYF. The CDR3, as DNA: TGTGCCAGCAGCTTGGCCGTACCCCCGGGAGGGCAGTACTTC.

This rearrangement joins TRBV7-9 to TRBJ2-3, with a weak D call TRBD2 (5 bases). Germline V gene data show CDR1 as SEHNR and CDR2 as FQNEAQ (reference sequence). Trimming stripped 2 bases from V and 3 bases from J, with 12 bases between. The CDR3 is made up of 15 amino acids. The CDR3 DNA sequence: TGTGCCAGCAGCTTAACGGGCGGGCTTACAGATACGCAGTATTTT. Translating it yields CASSLTGGLTDTQYF.

V is TRBV12-3 or TRBV12-4 and J is TRBJ1-2; weak D call: TRBD1 (5 bases). The CDR3 runs to 13 residues. Trimming removed 3 bases from V and 4 bases from J, with 9 bases in between. The CDR3 loop reads CASSLGLFYGYTF. CDR3 bases: TGTGCCAGCAGTTTGGGGCTGTTCTATGGCTACACCTTC.

The rearrangement links TRBV6-5 to TRBJ2-1; 9 bases fit TRBD2. The germline CDR1 and CDR2 sequences are MNHEY and SVGAGI. V shed 9 bases, J shed 8 bases, and the junction held 11 bases outside the gene matches. The CDR3 sequence is 14 residues long. CDR3 sequence reads: CASSSSGTSDEQFF. The CDR3 DNA sequence: TGTGCCAGTTCGTCTAGCGGGACGAGCGATGAGCAGTTCTTC.

This chain connects TRBV23-1 to TRBJ2-7, with 8 bases fitting TRBD2. TRBV23-1 is assigned to the ORF class and has an uncertain function. The CDR3 sequence is 19 residues long. The V segment lost 6 bases and the J segment 0 bases; nucleotides outside the gene matches: 19. CDR3 in amino acids: CASSQGTGESGSGSYEQYF. DNA of the CDR3: TGCGCCAGCAGCCAAGGAACGGGAGAAAGCGGGAGTGGCTCCTACGAGCAGTACTTC.

The rearrangement uses TRBV28 and TRBJ1-1; D might be TRBD1 (5 bases). The V end lost 7 bases, the J end lost 0 bases, and 12 bases lay between the germline ends. The germline gives CDR1 MDHEN, CDR2 SYDVKM. The CDR3 is 14 residues long. The CDR3 sequence is CASTHGGLNTEAFF. The CDR3 DNA reads TGTGCCAGCACGCACGGGGGGTTGAACACTGAAGCTTTCTTT.

The chain employs TRBV19 and TRBJ1-1; D gene ambiguous. This CDR3 has 14 residues. V was cut by 5 bases and J by 1 base, with 11 bases left in between. In germline, CDR1 is LNHDA, CDR2 SQIVND (reference sequence). CDR3 protein: CASSYSLANTEAFF. The DNA of the CDR3 is TGTGCCAGTAGTTACTCCCTAGCGAACACTGAAGCTTTCTTT.

This chain uses TRBV29-1 with TRBJ1-1; unclear D gene. This CDR3 comprises 12 residues. The V end was cut by 5 bases, the J end by 1 base, with 8 bases between. Per germline, CDR1 SQVTM and CDR2 ANQGSEA. The CDR3 here is CSVLDTNTEAFF. CDR3 DNA: TGCAGCGTTTTAGATACGAACACTGAAGCTTTCTTT.

The chain carries TRBV5-5 and TRBJ2-4; possible D gene TRBD1, 6 bases. Germline CDR1 reads SGHKS; CDR2 reads YYEKEE (reference sequence). V was shortened by 4 bases and J by 2 bases, with 13 bases between the two germline ends. CDR3 size: 15 residues. This chain's CDR3 is CASSLQGLTKNIQYF. The CDR3 DNA reads TGTGCCAGCAGCCTACAGGGATTAACCAAAAACATTCAGTACTTC. The variable domain in full, with the rest retrieved from reference TRBV5-5 and TRBJ2-4, is DAGVTQSPTHLIKTRGQQVTLRCSPISGHKSVSWYQQVLGQGPQFIFQYYEKEERGRGNFPDRFSARQFPNYSSELNVNALLLGDSALYLCASSLQGLTKNIQYFGAGTRLSVL.

This sequence joins TRBV28 and TRBJ1-5; weak D call: TRBD1 (6 bases). V lost 6 bases, J lost 3 bases, and 15 bases lay in between. Germline assignment: CDR1 MDHEN and CDR2 SYDVKM. CDR3 length: 15 amino acids. Here the CDR3 reads CASSLSQGNNQPQHF. For the CDR3, the DNA is TGTGCCAGCAGCTTAAGTCAGGGGAACAATCAGCCCCAGCATTTT.

This clone was detected only once. V and J are TRBV10-3 and TRBJ2-3; a possible D gene is TRBD2 (5 bases). Germline V lookup: CDR1 ENHRY, CDR2 SYGVKD. The CDR3 totals 13 residues. Trimming took 1 base from V and 6 from J, leaving 8 bases between them. This chain's CDR3 is CAISEYGEDTQYF. Here the CDR3 DNA reads TGTGCCATCAGTGAGTATGGGGAGGATACGCAGTATTTT.

The chain couples TRBV9 to TRBJ1-1, with 11 positions matching TRBD1. The germline V gene encodes CDR1 SGDLS and CDR2 YYNGEE. The ends lost 3 bases at V and 10 bases at J; junction bases unmatched: 11. The CDR3 length is 15 residues. The CDR3 DNA sequence: TGTGCCAGCAGCGCCCTAACCGGGACAGGGGGGGTAGCTTTCTTT. Protein sequence: CASSALTGTGGVAFF.